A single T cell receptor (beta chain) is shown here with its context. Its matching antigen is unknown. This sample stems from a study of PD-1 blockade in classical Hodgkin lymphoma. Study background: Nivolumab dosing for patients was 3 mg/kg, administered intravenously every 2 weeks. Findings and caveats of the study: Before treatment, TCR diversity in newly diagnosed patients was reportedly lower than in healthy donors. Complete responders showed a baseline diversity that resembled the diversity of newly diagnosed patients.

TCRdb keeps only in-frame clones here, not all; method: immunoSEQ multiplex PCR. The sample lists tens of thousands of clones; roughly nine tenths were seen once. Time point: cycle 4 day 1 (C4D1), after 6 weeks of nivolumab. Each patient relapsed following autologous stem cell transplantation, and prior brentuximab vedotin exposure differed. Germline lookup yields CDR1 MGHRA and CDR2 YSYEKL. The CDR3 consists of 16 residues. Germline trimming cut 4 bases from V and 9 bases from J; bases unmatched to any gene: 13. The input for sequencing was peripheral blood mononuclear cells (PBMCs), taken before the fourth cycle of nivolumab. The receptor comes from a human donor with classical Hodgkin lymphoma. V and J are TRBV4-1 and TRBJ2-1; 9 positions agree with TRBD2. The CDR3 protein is CASSPLGAGGPVEQFF. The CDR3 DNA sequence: TGCGCCAGCAGCCCGCTTGGTGCGGGGGGGCCGGTTGAGCAGTTCTTC.